The 16 T cell receptor beta chains presented below share a single source sample, sequenced in a study of tumor and adjacent non-tumor tissue in lung cancer (dated by TCRdb to between 2017 and 2018). The library was produced with multiplex PCR. The data were produced on an Illumina HiSeq 2500. TCRbeta libraries were constructed through three rounds of nested PCR with primers (Table S4) according to protocols adapted from ARM-PCR. In-frame beta chains were kept once TCRdb had trimmed the public reads at Q25 with fastp and called clones with MiXCR. CDR3 protein duplicates are merged, each entry listing the most common genes and DNA. In this sample the table shows about 200,000 distinct CDR3 sequences, 71% of which occur a single time. Of the sample, almost 25% falls within the top ten clones. RNA was isolated from bulk, unsorted tissue, and RNA quality was assessed with a NanoDrop ND-1000 and an Agilent 2100.

The sequencing sample was made of lung tumor tissue. The receptor set was obtained from a man aged 60-69 years with non-small cell lung cancer.

The chain couples TRBV20-1 to TRBJ2-7; D is ambiguous. Germline loops: CDR1 DFQATT, CDR2 SNEGSKA (reference sequence). V was pared by 2 bases and J by 5 bases, with 10 bases between. The CDR3 runs 12 residues. This CDR3 reads CSARKGFDEQYF. Written as DNA, the CDR3 is TGCAGTGCTAGAAAAGGGTTCGACGAGCAGTACTTC.

On this clonotype: Given a much more abundant clone one base away, this may be a read error. This chain links TRBV6-5 with TRBJ2-6, with TRBD1 as a possible D gene (6 bases). This CDR3 spans 15 amino acids. Germline assignment: CDR1 MNHEY and CDR2 SVGAGI. With 6 bases removed from V and 3 bases from J, the gap between germline ends came to 12 bases. The CDR3 bases are TGTGCCAGCAGATCAAGGGGGTATGGGGCCAACGTCCTGACTTTC. Translating it yields CASRSRGYGANVLTF.

This rearrangement joins TRBV11-1 to TRBJ2-5; TRBD2 matches 13 bases. CDR1 and CDR2 (germline): SGHAT, FQDESV (reference sequence). This CDR3 spans 16 amino acids. The V and J ends lost 8 bases and 4 bases, in that order; junction bases with no gene match: 10. The CDR3 is CASGPPGLAGPETQYF. CDR3 bases: TGTGCCAGCGGGCCGCCGGGACTAGCGGGACCAGAGACCCAGTACTTC.

With regard to this clonotype: A read error may produce the germline difference seen at one junction end. The chain links TRBV10-1 to TRBJ1-1; D not resolved. This CDR3 contains 16 residues. Germline values: CDR1 WNHNN, CDR2 SYGVQD (reference sequence). The chain's CDR3 is CASKDLPGRMNTKAYF. CDR3 in DNA: TGCGCCAGCAAAGATCTTCCCGGGCGGATGAACACTAAGGCTTACTTT.

On this clonotype itself: A read error may account for a junction end that differs from germline. The rearrangement links TRBV6-5 to TRBJ1-1; D uncertain. The CDR3 loop spans 16 amino acids. Germline V gives CDR1 MNHEY, CDR2 SVGAGI. The CDR3 reads CASSYSSWIMNTEASF. Here the CDR3 DNA reads TGTGCCAGCAGTTACTCGAGTTGGATTATGAACACCGAAGCTTCCTTT.

This clonotype was seen a few times. This sequence joins TRBV20-1 and TRBJ2-5; the match to TRBD2 covers 14 bases. The V segment lost 6 bases and the J segment 5 bases; nucleotides outside the gene matches: 11. The CDR3 runs to 16 residues. The germline V gene has CDR1 DFQATT and CDR2 SNEGSKA (reference sequence). CDR3 DNA: TGCAGTGCCGTCCCGGGACTAGCGGGAGACCGGGAGACCCAGTACTTC. It codes for CSAVPGLAGDRETQYF.

In the case of this clonotype: This CDR3 is missing its conserved last phenylalanine or tryptophan, likely due to a read error. The genes are TRBV10-2 and TRBJ1-5; D is possibly TRBD1 (5 bases). Trimming pared 3 bases from V and 0 bases from J, leaving 6 bases between. CDR3 length: 14 residues. Germline CDR1 reads WSHSY; CDR2 reads SAAADI. The CDR3 spells CASSEGVSNQPQHL. Written as DNA, the CDR3 is TGCGCCAGCAGTGAAGGGGTTAGCAATCAGCCCCAGCATCTT.

Points on this clonotype: The junction and the germline gene differ at one end; a read error may be behind it. CDR3: CGISDRTGELFF. CDR3 nucleotides: TGTGGCATCAGTGACAGGACCGGGGAGCTGTTTTTT. The J gene is TRBJ2-2, the V gene TRBV10-3; D is possibly TRBD1 (6 bases). CDR1 and CDR2 (germline): ENHRY, SYGVKD. The length of the CDR3 is 12 residues.

This clonotype was observed once. A read error is likely, as this CDR3 ends without the conserved phenylalanine or tryptophan. Because the CDR3's place on the DNA is in doubt, the DNA is left out and the CDR3 is given as listed by TCRdb. The chain carries TRBV5-1 and TRBJ1-5; the table's D call TRBD1 went unverified against the DNA. The CDR3 comprises 15 residues, both ends counted. Germline CDR1 reads SGHRS; CDR2 reads YFSETQ. CDR3 protein: CASSPEGQSNQPQHS.

The gene calls are TRBV7-9 and TRBJ1-2; unclear D gene. The germline V and J ends were trimmed by 1 base and 2 bases, with 8 bases remaining between them. Germline V gives CDR1 SEHNR, CDR2 FQNEAQ (reference sequence). This CDR3 spans 14 amino acids. CDR3 protein: CASSLVMGNYGYTF. The CDR3 DNA sequence: TGTGCCAGCAGCTTAGTCATGGGGAACTATGGCTACACCTTC.

About this clonotype itself: This may arise from a read error, as a much more abundant clone is one base away. V usage is TRBV6-5 and J usage is TRBJ1-5, with D maybe TRBD1 (5 bases). Germline V gives CDR1 MNHEY, CDR2 SVGAGI. V was shortened by 9 bases and J by 3 bases, with 12 bases between the two germline ends. The CDR3 totals 13 residues. Written as DNA, the CDR3 is TGTGCCAGACGGGGGGGGTTCAATCAGCCCCAGCATTTT. The encoded protein is CARRGGFNQPQHF.

The gene calls are TRBV4-1 and TRBJ2-1, with a tentative D call TRBD2 (6 bases). Germline loops: CDR1 MGHRA, CDR2 YSYEKL. V was clipped by 4 bases and J by 0 bases, with 22 bases between them. The CDR3 runs to 19 residues. In nucleotides, the CDR3 is TGCGCCAGCAGCCCGATGATGACTAGTTCGGATTTCTCCTACAATGAGCAGTTCTTC. Translation gives CASSPMMTSSDFSYNEQFF.

This clonotype was counted at least ten times. The chain joins TRBV11-3 to TRBJ2-3, with D uncertain. The V gene's germline CDR1 is SGHNT and CDR2 YENEEA. Deletions cut 0 bases from V and 8 bases from J, with 15 bases between. The CDR3 has 15 residues. The CDR3 reads CASSLDTLRRTTQYF. DNA of the CDR3: TGTGCCAGCAGCTTAGATACCCTGCGGCGGACTACGCAGTATTTT.

About this clonotype itself: One base away lies a much larger clone, so this may be a sequencing read error. The chain uses TRBV20-1 and TRBJ2-2; 10 bases agree with TRBD2. V was clipped by 2 bases and J by 3 bases; unmatched bases: 3. From germline, CDR1 is DFQATT and CDR2 SNEGSKA (reference sequence). This CDR3 has 15 amino acids. Written as DNA, the CDR3 is TGCAGTGCTAGATACCTAGCGGGAGACACCGGGGAGCTGTTTTTT. Its protein is CSARYLAGDTGELFF.

Only one count was recorded for this clonotype. V gene TRBV6-2 or TRBV6-3 combines with J gene TRBJ1-5, with D perhaps matching TRBD1 (6 bases). Per germline, CDR1 MNHEY and CDR2 SVGEGT. This CDR3 comprises 14 residues. As DNA, the CDR3 is TGTGGCAGTTATGGCACAGGGACAAATCAGCCCCAGCATTTT. Its protein is CGSYGTGTNQPQHF.

This clonotype has more than one count but fewer than ten. The chain joins TRBV4-3 to TRBJ2-6, with D perhaps matching TRBD2 (5 bases). Germline CDR1 LGHNA, CDR2 YSLEER. Between the trimmed V and J ends, which lost 5 bases and 0 bases, there was a span of 11 bases. The CDR3 totals 16 residues. The CDR3 protein is CASSGGRVSGANVLTF. The CDR3 DNA follows: TGCGCCAGCAGCGGTGGGCGGGTCTCTGGGGCCAACGTCCTGACTTTC.